Following are 32 T cell receptor beta chains from one sample sequenced in a study of blood T cell repertoires in COVID-19 (dated by TCRdb to about 2020). Libraries were constructed by the immunoSEQ multiplex PCR assay. The source is immuneACCESS, and TCRdb retained only in-frame sequences with V and J called. Part of the clones is not carried over; for the studies checked, unresolved V genes explain less than half of this, and the remainder is unexplained. The sample has approximately 100,000 clones on record, roughly 84% of them singletons. The ten top clones hold more than 12% of the sample. Sample: peripheral blood. The receptors were gathered from a woman in her sixties or seventies with acute or convalescent COVID-19.

The rearrangement uses TRBV19 and TRBJ1-2, with 7 bases that match TRBD1. CDR1 LNHDA and CDR2 SQIVND come from the germline V gene (reference sequence). V lost 5 bases to trimming and J lost 8 bases; unmatched junction nucleotides: 11. The CDR3 is 14 amino acids. This CDR3 reads CASSQQGSLGGYTF. For the CDR3, the DNA is TGTGCCAGTAGTCAACAGGGGAGCTTAGGCGGCTACACCTTC.

The chain uses TRBV5-5 and TRBJ2-1; 10 bases are a match to TRBD1. The CDR3 runs to 17 residues. The V gene end was trimmed by 6 bases and the J gene end by 5 bases; junction bases not matched to a gene: 14. CDR1 and CDR2 (germline): SGHKS, YYEKEE (reference sequence). The CDR3 DNA follows: TGTGCCAGCAAGTTAGGAATGGGGGACAGGGGTAACAATGAGCAGTTCTTC. Its protein product is CASKLGMGDRGNNEQFF.

J is TRBJ1-6 and V is TRBV27; 7 nucleotides align to TRBD1. The CDR3 is made up of 16 amino acids. With V trimmed by 2 bases and J by 5 bases, 6 bases remained unmatched. CDR1 is MNHEY, CDR2 SMNVEV, per germline (reference sequence). The CDR3 spells CASSLKPGQNNSPLHF. CDR3 nucleotides: TGTGCCAGCAGTTTAAAACCGGGACAGAATAATTCACCCCTCCACTTT.

This clone was detected once. This chain links TRBV6-4 with TRBJ1-1, with D possibly TRBD1 on 5 matching bases. The CDR3 covers 16 residues. In germline, CDR1 is MRHNA, CDR2 SNTAGT. V gave up 5 bases and J gave up 2 bases, with 18 bases separating them. The DNA for the CDR3 is TGTGCCAGCAGTCTCAGGGTAAGGGCTGAAAACACTGAAGCTTTCTTT. Encoded protein: CASSLRVRAENTEAFF.

This clone was detected only a few times. The chain couples TRBV3-1 (or the pseudogene TRBV3-2) to TRBJ1-2; possible D gene TRBD1, 6 bases. This CDR3 spans 15 amino acids. V lost 4 bases, J lost 4 bases, and 16 bases lay in between. The germline gives CDR1 LGHDT, CDR2 YNNKEL (reference sequence). CDR3 DNA sequence: TGTGCCAGCAGCCCCCTAGGGGGAGGGGGCTATGGCTACACCTTC. This gives the protein CASSPLGGGGYGYTF.

V is TRBV25-1 and J is TRBJ2-5; D not resolved. With 1 base removed from V and 5 bases from J, the gap between germline ends came to 11 bases. The CDR3 is 14 residues long. The V gene's germline CDR1 is MGHDK and CDR2 SYGVNS. The CDR3 region is CASSEFNDRETQYF. CDR3 coding DNA: TGTGCCAGCAGTGAATTTAACGATCGGGAGACCCAGTACTTC.

The chain recombines TRBV5-1 with TRBJ1-5; D not resolved. The CDR3 totals 13 residues. Germline V lookup: CDR1 SGHRS, CDR2 YFSETQ. The V gene lost 2 bases and the J gene lost 2 bases, with 5 bases spanning the gap. The CDR3 DNA is TGCGCCAGCAGCTTAACTGGCAATCAGCCCCAGCATTTT. Its protein product is CASSLTGNQPQHF.

V usage is TRBV10-3 and J usage is TRBJ2-5; 8 bases are a match to TRBD1. Unmatched junction bases numbered 7, after V lost 7 bases and J lost 3 bases. The germline CDR1 and CDR2 sequences are ENHRY and SYGVKD. This CDR3 has 14 residues. The CDR3 protein is CAIMAGGGEETQYF. For the CDR3, the DNA is TGTGCCATCATGGCAGGGGGCGGCGAAGAGACCCAGTACTTC.

The chain is built from TRBV18 and TRBJ2-7; 7 nucleotides line up with TRBD2. V trimming: 4 bases; J trimming: 0 bases; junction bases outside the gene matches: 6. Germline CDR1 is KGHSH and CDR2 is LQKENI. The CDR3 is 15 residues long. The CDR3 DNA sequence: TGTGCCAGCTCACGCGGGAGTTTAAGCTCCTACGAGCAGTACGTC. Its protein is CASSRGSLSSYEQYV.

The chain combines TRBV5-6 with TRBJ2-5; 12 positions agree with TRBD2. Germline loops: CDR1 SGHDT, CDR2 YYEEEE. The CDR3 is made up of 17 amino acids. V gave up 0 bases and J gave up 2 bases; unmatched junction bases: 5. The CDR3 region is CASSLVASGGEQETQYF. The CDR3 DNA reads as TGTGCCAGCAGCTTGGTCGCTAGCGGGGGGGAACAAGAGACCCAGTACTTC.

The genes are TRBV2 and TRBJ1-5; 8 positions match TRBD1. This CDR3 is built from 15 residues. The J segment lost 3 bases and the V segment lost 6 bases, leaving 7 bases of the junction unmatched. Germline CDR1 is SNHLY and CDR2 is FYNNEI. In nucleotides, the CDR3 is TGTGCCAGCAGCGCGGGCAGGGGGCCCAATCAGCCCCAGCATTTT. This sequence encodes CASSAGRGPNQPQHF. Complete variable domain (other parts from reference TRBV2 and TRBJ1-5): EPEVTQTPSHQVTQMGQEVILRCVPISNHLYFYWYRQILGQKVEFLVSFYNNEISEKSEIFDDQFSVERPDGSNFTLKIRSTKLEDSAMYFCASSAGRGPNQPQHFGDGTRLSIL.

V and J are TRBV29-1 and TRBJ2-1; TRBD2 aligns across 7 bases. J was trimmed by 1 base and V by 3 bases; bases with no gene match: 3. This CDR3 spans 14 amino acids. Per germline, CDR1 SQVTM and CDR2 ANQGSEA. For the CDR3, the DNA is TGCAGCGTTGAGGGCGGGGGTTCCTACAATGAGCAGTTCTTC. It yields the protein CSVEGGGSYNEQFF.

This sequence joins TRBV3-1 (or the pseudogene TRBV3-2) and TRBJ2-2, with 9 nucleotides matching TRBD2. With 1 base clipped from V and 3 bases from J, the junction kept 9 bases outside the gene matches. The CDR3 is 18 amino acids. Per the germline V gene, CDR1 is LGHDT and CDR2 is YNNKEL (reference sequence). CDR3 in amino acids: CASSQGLAGPTDTGELFF. Here the CDR3 DNA reads TGTGCCAGCAGCCAAGGTCTAGCGGGGCCTACCGACACCGGGGAGCTGTTTTTT.

J is TRBJ1-3 and V is TRBV6-5; possible D gene TRBD1, 6 bases. Germline-derived CDR1 and CDR2 are MNHEY and SVGAGI. The germline V and J ends were trimmed by 5 bases and 3 bases, with 14 bases remaining between them. This CDR3 is built from 15 residues. Written as DNA, the CDR3 is TGTGCCAGCAGTCCACAGGGTTCAGGTGGAAACACCATATATTTT. Its protein is CASSPQGSGGNTIYF.

The gene calls are TRBV4-3 and TRBJ2-3; 7 bases are a match to TRBD2. Germline CDR1 reads LGHNA; CDR2 reads YSLEER. There are 15 residues in the CDR3. Trimming took 0 bases from V and 8 from J; bases not matched to a gene: 8. The DNA of the CDR3 is TGCGCCAGCAGCCAAGATAATGGGGGGAGGGGTACGCAGTATTTT. Encoded protein: CASSQDNGGRGTQYF.

The chain couples TRBV5-1 to TRBJ2-5; 10 nucleotides match TRBD2. The V gene's germline CDR1 is SGHRS and CDR2 YFSETQ. The J segment lost 5 bases and the V segment lost 2 bases, leaving 12 bases of the junction unmatched. CDR3 size: 17 residues. The CDR3 DNA sequence: TGCGCCAGCAGCTTAGTCGGAGCGGGGGGGCGTCGGGAGACCCAGTACTTC. This gives the protein CASSLVGAGGRRETQYF.

In this sample, this clone turned up a few times. The V gene is TRBV27, the J gene TRBJ2-1; D gene uncertain. The CDR3 has 13 amino acids. Germline loops: CDR1 MNHEY, CDR2 SMNVEV (reference sequence). V lost 3 bases and J lost 10, with 13 bases in between. CDR3 loop: CASSFTSAGEQFF. The CDR3 DNA is TGTGCCAGCAGTTTTACTTCGGCAGGAGAGCAGTTCTTC.

The chain is built from TRBV3-1 (or the pseudogene TRBV3-2) and TRBJ2-1, with 8 nucleotides matching TRBD2. The V segment lost 2 bases and the J segment 15 bases; nucleotides outside the gene matches: 3. CDR3 length: 11 amino acids. Germline CDR1 and CDR2: LGHDT and YNNKEL (reference sequence). In DNA, the CDR3 is TGTGCCAGCAGCCAAAGCGGGGGTCCGTTCTTC. As protein: CASSQSGGPFF.

The rearrangement uses TRBV6-5 and TRBJ1-4; D may be TRBD1 (6 bases). CDR1 is MNHEY, CDR2 SVGAGI, per germline. Deletions cut 6 bases from V and 8 bases from J, with 13 bases between. The CDR3 totals 13 residues. Here the CDR3 DNA reads TGTGCCAGCAGGACAGGAAGGGACGAAAAACTGTTTTTT. Residues: CASRTGRDEKLFF.

The V call is TRBV6-5, the J call TRBJ2-3, with 9 positions matching TRBD2. The V gene's germline CDR1 is MNHEY and CDR2 SVGAGI. The CDR3 loop spans 16 amino acids. Germline trimming cut 1 base from V and 5 bases from J; bases unmatched to any gene: 7. The CDR3 nucleotides are TGTGCCAGCAGTTACTGGGGTAGCGGGAGTGTAGATACGCAGTATTTT. Its protein is CASSYWGSGSVDTQYF.

The gene calls are TRBV5-5 and TRBJ1-2, with TRBD1 identical over 8 bases. V was clipped by 5 bases and J by 8 bases; unmatched bases: 14. The CDR3 is 15 residues long. Germline V gene lookup returns CDR1 SGHKS and CDR2 YYEKEE (reference sequence). CDR3 in amino acids: CASRDYQGALSGYTF. CDR3 nucleotides: TGTGCCAGCAGGGACTACCAGGGGGCGCTCTCCGGCTACACCTTC.

The chain employs TRBV11-3 and TRBJ2-7, with 11 bases matching TRBD1. Unmatched junction bases numbered 5, after V lost 6 bases and J lost 7 bases. Germline CDR1 SGHNT, CDR2 YENEEA. This CDR3 comprises 13 residues. This CDR3 reads CASRRTGGGEQYV. In DNA form, the CDR3 reads TGTGCCAGCAGACGGACAGGGGGCGGAGAGCAGTACGTC.

This rearrangement joins TRBV9 to TRBJ2-2; 11 positions match TRBD2. This CDR3 contains 17 residues. Germline V gene data show CDR1 as SGDLS and CDR2 as YYNGEE. Trimming at V came to 4 bases and at J to 3 bases, leaving 8 bases not matched to a gene. CDR3 sequence: CASSSSGRAGDTGELFF. The CDR3 bases are TGTGCCAGCAGCAGTAGCGGGAGGGCGGGGGACACCGGGGAGCTGTTTTTT.

The genes are TRBV3-1 (or the pseudogene TRBV3-2) and TRBJ2-2; 11 bases align to TRBD2. CDR1 is LGHDT and CDR2 is YNNKEL in the germline V gene (reference sequence). With 4 bases clipped from V and 1 base from J, the junction kept 11 bases outside the gene matches. The CDR3 totals 19 residues. In nucleotides, the CDR3 is TGTGCCAGCAGCCTCCCCCTAGCGGGGGGACAAAAGAACACCGGGGAGCTGTTTTTT. The encoded protein is CASSLPLAGGQKNTGELFF.

This rearrangement joins TRBV5-1 to TRBJ2-5; D possibly corresponds to TRBD2 (5 bases). The ends were cut back, 3 bases at V and 5 bases at J, with 11 bases in the middle. This CDR3 comprises 13 residues. Germline V gene lookup returns CDR1 SGHRS and CDR2 YFSETQ. The CDR3 bases are TGCGCCAGCAGCTCAGGACCGGGGGAGACCCAGTACTTC. This sequence encodes CASSSGPGETQYF.

The table lists this clone with a count of one. V usage is TRBV6-7 and J usage is TRBJ2-7, with D possibly TRBD1 on 8 matching bases. TRBV6-7 is filed as an ORF, its function uncertain. Trimming cost V 0 bases and J 4 bases, with 13 bases left between them. The CDR3 has 15 residues. This CDR3 reads CASSYSDRGGYEQYV. CDR3 DNA sequence: TGTGCCAGCAGTTACTCCGACAGGGGAGGGTACGAGCAGTACGTC.

V and J are TRBV24-1 and TRBJ2-1; 7 bases agree with TRBD1. There are 16 residues in the CDR3. After removal of 4 bases from V and 6 bases from J, the junction contained 11 bases not matched to a gene. CDR1 and CDR2 from the germline V gene are KGHDR and SFDVKD. As DNA, the CDR3 is TGTGCCACCAGTGAGGTGGACAGGTTTTCACCCAATGAGCAGTTCTTC. This codes for CATSEVDRFSPNEQFF.

V gene TRBV4-1 combines with J gene TRBJ1-1; maybe TRBD1 (5 bases). From germline, CDR1 is MGHRA and CDR2 YSYEKL. This CDR3 has 15 residues. With 0 bases removed from V and 1 base from J, the gap between germline ends came to 9 bases. CDR3 loop: CASSQDPTENTEAFF. The CDR3 DNA reads as TGCGCCAGCAGCCAAGATCCGACAGAGAACACTGAAGCTTTCTTT.

The chain couples TRBV5-1 to TRBJ2-2; D unresolved. Germline-derived CDR1 and CDR2 are SGHRS and YFSETQ. V lost 0 bases and J 7 bases, leaving 10 bases between the germline ends. The CDR3 runs to 14 residues. In DNA, the CDR3 is TGCGCCAGCAGCTTGGCCATGTCCATCGGGGAGCTGTTTTTT. This gives the protein CASSLAMSIGELFF.

The chain uses TRBV7-9 and TRBJ2-5, with TRBD2 matching over 10 bases. Germline trimming cut 2 bases from V and 5 bases from J; bases unmatched to any gene: 5. CDR1 SEHNR and CDR2 FQNEAQ come from the germline V gene (reference sequence). The CDR3 sequence is 15 residues long. This CDR3 is CASSLLSGRLETQYF. In DNA form, the CDR3 reads TGTGCCAGCAGCTTACTTAGCGGGAGGCTGGAGACCCAGTACTTC.

The rearrangement uses TRBV3-1 (or the pseudogene TRBV3-2) and TRBJ2-7; no definite D call. The CDR3 has 15 amino acids. Trimming stripped 0 bases from V and 1 base from J, with 10 bases between. Germline V gene data show CDR1 as LGHDT and CDR2 as YNNKEL (reference sequence). This chain's CDR3 is CASSQDQSQSYEQYV. The DNA of the CDR3 is TGTGCCAGCAGCCAAGATCAGTCCCAGTCCTACGAGCAGTACGTC.

The rearrangement links TRBV10-3 to TRBJ1-6; D gene uncertain. Trimming took 6 bases from V and 5 from J, leaving 14 bases between them. This CDR3 contains 15 residues. Germline CDR1 is ENHRY and CDR2 is SYGVKD. CDR3 coding DNA: TGTGCCATCAGCATCACCGGGATTGATAATTCACCCCTCCACTTT. It translates to CAISITGIDNSPLHF.